This T cell receptor beta chain was captured by sequencing in a study of shared clonotypes between healthy human individuals. Turning to the study itself: Participating donors consisted of a couple of women and a few men aged 18 to 49.

Concerning this clone: Its antigen is not known.

Sorted-subset replicate PCR reactions were performed with 150 to 200 ng DNA, corresponding to roughly 30,000 T cell genomes. Produced via immunoSEQ multiplex PCR; TCRdb's table is partial and in-frame only. The sample consists of roughly 2.5 million clones, around 94% of them appearing once. From germline, CDR1 is SGHAT and CDR2 FQNNGV. This CDR3 is built from 16 residues. V gave up 5 bases and J gave up 1 base; unmatched junction bases: 8. Study-wide points: Non-shared clonotypes showed lower generation probabilities than clonotypes common to all four donors. A handful of donors held about 5% of naive CD4 clonotypes in common.

The chain employs TRBV11-2 and TRBJ1-5; 7 bases match TRBD1. This clonotype was sampled from a man younger than 35 in good health. Sequencing was carried out using naive CD4+ T cells sorted from blood. The subset denotes: CD45RA+ positively selected. CDR3 DNA sequence: TGTGCCAGCAGCCGAATCACAGGGGTGAGCAATCAGCCCCAGCATTTT. Protein sequence: CASSRITGVSNQPQHF.